The rows below give T cell receptor beta chains drawn from one sample of a study of blood T cell repertoires in COVID-19. Generated by immunoSEQ multiplex PCR, the TCRdb table keeps only in-frame clones and is missing some. The sample holds fewer than 350,000 clones, 87% seen once. The sample consisted of peripheral blood. These receptors all stem from a man aged 25 to 45 with COVID-19, enrolled during active disease. Both conserved end residues are trimmed from each CDR3. Each record gives: V gene, CDR3 length, J gene, D gene, CDR3 protein. The D gene is left open where the match is weak.

>TRBV2|11|TRBJ2-5|-
ASSEIGRETQY
>TRBV9|14|TRBJ2-2|TRBD1
ASSRTGTGNTGELF
>TRBV7-9|15|TRBJ2-1|TRBD2
ASSFPVSGDSYNEQF
>TRBV9|12|TRBJ1-4|-
ASSVGGGEEKLF
>TRBV19|11|TRBJ1-2|TRBD1
ASKPRQGLGYT
>TRBV19|12|TRBJ2-1|-
ASSIGSSYNEQF
>TRBV7-6|15|TRBJ2-7|-
ASSFRSGTRDSYEQY
>TRBV7-2|13|TRBJ1-1|-
ASSLAGTRNTEAF
>TRBV2|13|TRBJ1-6|TRBD1
ASTEGQGVYSPLH
>TRBV10-3|11|TRBJ1-1|-
AITGGRDTEAF